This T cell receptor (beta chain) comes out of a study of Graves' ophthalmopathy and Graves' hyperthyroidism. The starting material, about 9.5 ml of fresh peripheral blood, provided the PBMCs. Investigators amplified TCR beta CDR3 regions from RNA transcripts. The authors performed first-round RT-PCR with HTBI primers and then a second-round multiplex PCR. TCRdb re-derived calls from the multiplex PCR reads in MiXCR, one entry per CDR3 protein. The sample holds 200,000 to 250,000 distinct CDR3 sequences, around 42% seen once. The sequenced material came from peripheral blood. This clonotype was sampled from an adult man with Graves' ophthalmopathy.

The CDR3, as DNA: TGCAGTGGGCGGGGGGGCGAGTCCTACGAGCAGTACTTC. It is translated as CSGRGGESYEQYF. The rearrangement links TRBV29-1 to TRBJ2-7; 9 positions match TRBD2. CDR1 and CDR2 (germline): SQVTM, ANQGSEA. This CDR3 has 13 residues.